Below, 3 T cell receptor beta chains from the same sample are listed, as sequenced in a study of OX40 agonist ivuxolimab in advanced cancers. The data were produced by immunoSEQ multiplex PCR, yet TCRdb's version contains in-frame clones alone and is incomplete. The table shows roughly 97,000 clones, with about 90% occurring only once. This specimen was CD4+ or CD8+ T cells sorted from blood, taken in a trial of the OX40 agonist ivuxolimab. The source of these receptors is an adult with an advanced solid tumor such as melanoma, head and neck, liver or kidney cancer.

This chain joins TRBV30 and TRBJ1-5; perhaps TRBD1 as D (6 bases). The CDR3 runs to 14 residues. Germline assignment: CDR1 GTSNPN and CDR2 SVGIG (reference sequence). V lost 5 bases to trimming and J lost 6 bases, with 17 bases between them. This CDR3 is CAWGPRQAPQPQHF. In DNA form, the CDR3 reads TGTGCCTGGGGACCTCGACAGGCCCCTCAGCCCCAGCATTTT.

Details on this clone: At one of its ends the junction is not consistent with the germline gene, which may arise from a read error. The chain employs TRBV9 and TRBJ2-2; 8 bases map to TRBD1. The CDR3 consists of 15 residues. Germline lookup yields CDR1 SGDLS and CDR2 YYNGEE. Here the CDR3 DNA reads TGTGCCTGCAGGGGGCCCATATTTAACACCGGGGAGCTGTTTTTT. The encoded protein is CACRGPIFNTGELFF.

The J gene is TRBJ2-1, the V gene TRBV5-1; TRBD2 matches 9 bases. From germline, CDR1 is SGHRS and CDR2 YFSETQ. The CDR3 is made up of 16 amino acids. V lost 1 base and J lost 2; bases outside the gene matches: 4. In nucleotides, the CDR3 is TGCGCCAGCAGCTTGCCGACTAGCGGCACCTACAATGAGCAGTTCTTC. It translates to CASSLPTSGTYNEQFF.